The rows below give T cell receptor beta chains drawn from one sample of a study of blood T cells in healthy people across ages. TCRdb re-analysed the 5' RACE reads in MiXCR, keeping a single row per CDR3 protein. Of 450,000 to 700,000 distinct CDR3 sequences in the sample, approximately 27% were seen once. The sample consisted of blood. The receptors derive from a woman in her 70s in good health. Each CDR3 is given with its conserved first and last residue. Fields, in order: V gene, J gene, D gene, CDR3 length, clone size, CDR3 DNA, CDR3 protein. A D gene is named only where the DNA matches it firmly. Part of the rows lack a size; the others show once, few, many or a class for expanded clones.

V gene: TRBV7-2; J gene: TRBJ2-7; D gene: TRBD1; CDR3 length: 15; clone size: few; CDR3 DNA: TGTGCCAGCAGCCTAGGGACAGCACCTTTTGACGAGCAGTACTTC; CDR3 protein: CASSLGTAPFDEQYF
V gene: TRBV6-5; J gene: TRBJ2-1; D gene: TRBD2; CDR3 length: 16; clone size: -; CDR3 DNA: TGTGCCAGCAGTTACTTGTTCGGCGGGGGTTACAATGAGCAGTTCTTC; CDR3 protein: CASSYLFGGGYNEQFF
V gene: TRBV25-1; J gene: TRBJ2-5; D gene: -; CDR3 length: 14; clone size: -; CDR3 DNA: TGTGCCAGCAGTGACGATAGGGGTGGGGAGACCCAGTACTTC; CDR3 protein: CASSDDRGGETQYF
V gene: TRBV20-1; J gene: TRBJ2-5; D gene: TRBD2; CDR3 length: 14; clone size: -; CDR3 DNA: TGCAGTGCTCAACCGGGAGCGGGAAAGGAGACCCAGTACTTC; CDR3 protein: CSAQPGAGKETQYF
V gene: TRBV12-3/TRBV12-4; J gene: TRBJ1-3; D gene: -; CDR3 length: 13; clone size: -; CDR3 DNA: TGTGCCAGCAGCGGACCGGGGAGTAACACCATATATTTT; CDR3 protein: CASSGPGSNTIYF
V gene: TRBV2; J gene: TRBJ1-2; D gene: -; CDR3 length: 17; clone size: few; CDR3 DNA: TGTGCCAGCAGCCGGCGGGAACAGGCCAATACTAACTATGGCTACACCTTC; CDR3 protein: CASSRREQANTNYGYTF
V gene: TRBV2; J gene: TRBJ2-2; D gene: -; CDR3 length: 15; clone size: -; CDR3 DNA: TGTGCCAGCAACCGCAACGGGGGAAGAACCGGGGAGCTGTTTTTT; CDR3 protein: CASNRNGGRTGELFF
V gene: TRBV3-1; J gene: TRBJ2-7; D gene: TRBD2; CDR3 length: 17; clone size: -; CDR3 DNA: TGTGCCAGCAGCCAAGATCCTCTCATAGCGGGAGCGTACGAGCAGTACTTC; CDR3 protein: CASSQDPLIAGAYEQYF
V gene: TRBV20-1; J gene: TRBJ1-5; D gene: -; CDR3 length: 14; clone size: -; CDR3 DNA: TGCAGTGCGCCAGGAGGGTCGAACAATCAGCCCCAGCATTTT; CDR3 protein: CSAPGGSNNQPQHF
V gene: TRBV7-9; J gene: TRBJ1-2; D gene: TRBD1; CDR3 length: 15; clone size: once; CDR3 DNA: TGTGCCAGCGAACGACCGGGACAGGTTAACTATGGCTACACCTTC; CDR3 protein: CASERPGQVNYGYTF
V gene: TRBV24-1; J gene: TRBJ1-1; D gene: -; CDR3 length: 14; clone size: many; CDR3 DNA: TGTGCCACCCAGCAGGGAGGAGGGAACACTGAAGCTTTCTTT; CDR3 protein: CATQQGGGNTEAFF
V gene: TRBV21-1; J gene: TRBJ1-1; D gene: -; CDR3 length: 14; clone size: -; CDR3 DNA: TGTGCCAGCAGCACCCGGGACAAAAACGCTGAAGCTTTCTTT; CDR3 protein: CASSTRDKNAEAFF
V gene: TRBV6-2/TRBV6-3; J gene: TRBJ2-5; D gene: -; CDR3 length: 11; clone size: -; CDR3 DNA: TGTGCAGGGGGGGATTACAATGAGCGGTTCTTC; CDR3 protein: CAGGDYNERFF
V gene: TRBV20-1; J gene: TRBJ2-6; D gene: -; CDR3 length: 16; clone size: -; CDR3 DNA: TGCAGTGCTAGAGATGGGCGGGGCGCTGGGGCCAACGTCCTGACTTTC; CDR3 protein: CSARDGRGAGANVLTF
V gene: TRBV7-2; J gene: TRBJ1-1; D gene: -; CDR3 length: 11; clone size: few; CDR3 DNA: TGTGCCAGCAGAGAATACGCTGAAGCTTTCTTT; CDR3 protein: CASREYAEAFF
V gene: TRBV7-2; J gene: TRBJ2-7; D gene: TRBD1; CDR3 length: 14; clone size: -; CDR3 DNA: TGTGCCAGCAGGGGGACAGGGCGCGCCTACGAGCAGTACTTC; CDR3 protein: CASRGTGRAYEQYF
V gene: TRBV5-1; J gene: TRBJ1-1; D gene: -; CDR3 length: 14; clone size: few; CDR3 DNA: TGCGCCAGCAGCTTGGCCCTGGTTAACACTGAAGCTTTCTTT; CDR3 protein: CASSLALVNTEAFF
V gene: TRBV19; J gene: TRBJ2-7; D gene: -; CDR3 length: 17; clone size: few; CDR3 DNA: TGTGCCAGTAGTATTGGAGGACAGAAAGAACCCTCCTACGAGCAGTACTTC; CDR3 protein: CASSIGGQKEPSYEQYF
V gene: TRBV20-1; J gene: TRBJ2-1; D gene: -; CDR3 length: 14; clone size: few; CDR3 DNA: TGCAGTGCTAGAGATCTTGGCAGGGGAAATGAGCAGTTCTTC; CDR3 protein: CSARDLGRGNEQFF
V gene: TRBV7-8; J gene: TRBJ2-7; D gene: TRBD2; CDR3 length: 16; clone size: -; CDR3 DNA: TGTGCCAGCAGCTTAACCCGACTAGCGGGAGGGTACGAGCAGTACTTC; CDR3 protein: CASSLTRLAGGYEQYF
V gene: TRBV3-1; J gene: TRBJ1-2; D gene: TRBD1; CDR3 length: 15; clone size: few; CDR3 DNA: TGTGCCAGCAGCGTAGGATCTACAGGGGACTATGGCTACACCTTC; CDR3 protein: CASSVGSTGDYGYTF
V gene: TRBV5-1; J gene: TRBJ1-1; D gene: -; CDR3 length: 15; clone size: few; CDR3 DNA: TGCGCCAGCAGCCCAACCCCAGGCGGGAACACTGAAGCTTTCTTT; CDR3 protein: CASSPTPGGNTEAFF
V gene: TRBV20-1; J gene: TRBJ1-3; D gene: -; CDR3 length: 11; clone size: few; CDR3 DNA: TGCAGTGCTACTACTGGAAACACCATATATTTT; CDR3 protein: CSATTGNTIYF
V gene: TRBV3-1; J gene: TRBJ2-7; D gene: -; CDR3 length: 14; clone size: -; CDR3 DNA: TGTGCCAGCAGCCAAAACCGGGGGTCCTACGAGCAGTACTTC; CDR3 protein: CASSQNRGSYEQYF
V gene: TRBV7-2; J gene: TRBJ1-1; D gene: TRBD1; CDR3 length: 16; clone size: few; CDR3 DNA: TGTGCCAGCAGAAAGACAGGGGGAATGGGGAACACTGAAGCTTTCTTT; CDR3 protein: CASRKTGGMGNTEAFF
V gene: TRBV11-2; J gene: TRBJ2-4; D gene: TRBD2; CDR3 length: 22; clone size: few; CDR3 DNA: TGTGCCAGCAGCTCAAACGAGAGGGCGGGACTAGCGGGGGGACTAGCCAAAAACATTCAGTACTTC; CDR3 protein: CASSSNERAGLAGGLAKNIQYF
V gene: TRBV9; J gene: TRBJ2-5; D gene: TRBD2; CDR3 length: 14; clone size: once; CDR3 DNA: TGTGCCAGCAGCGTTCGCGGGGGGCAAGAGACCCAGTACTTC; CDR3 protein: CASSVRGGQETQYF
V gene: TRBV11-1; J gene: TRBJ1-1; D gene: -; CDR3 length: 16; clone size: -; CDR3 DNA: TGTGCCAGCAGCTTAGAGGACATACCTACGAACACTGAAGCTTTCTTT; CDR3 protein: CASSLEDIPTNTEAFF
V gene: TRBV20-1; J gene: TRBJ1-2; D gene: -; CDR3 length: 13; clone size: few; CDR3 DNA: TGCAGTGCTAGAGGTAGTAACGGTGATGGCTACACCTTC; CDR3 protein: CSARGSNGDGYTF
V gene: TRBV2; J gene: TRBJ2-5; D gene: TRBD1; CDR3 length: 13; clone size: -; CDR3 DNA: TGTGCCAGGAGTAGACAGGGCGGCGAGACCCAGTACTTC; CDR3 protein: CARSRQGGETQYF
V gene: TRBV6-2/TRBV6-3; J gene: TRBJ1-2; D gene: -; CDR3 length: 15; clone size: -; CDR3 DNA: TGTGCCAGCAGTTACTCGACAGCAGTTAACTATGGCTACACCTTC; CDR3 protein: CASSYSTAVNYGYTF
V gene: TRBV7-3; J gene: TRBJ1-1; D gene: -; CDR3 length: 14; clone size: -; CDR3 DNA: TGTGCCAGCAGCCGGGGGGGGACGGGCACTGAAGCTTTCTTT; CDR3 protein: CASSRGGTGTEAFF
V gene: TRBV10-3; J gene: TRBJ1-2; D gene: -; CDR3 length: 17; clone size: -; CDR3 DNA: TGTGCCATCAGTGAATACGGCTTCGGGGGATCTAACTATGGCTACACCTTC; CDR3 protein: CAISEYGFGGSNYGYTF
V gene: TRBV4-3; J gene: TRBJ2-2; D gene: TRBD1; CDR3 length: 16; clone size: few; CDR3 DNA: TGCGCCAGCAGCTTCCGACAGGGGGCTAACACCGGGGAGCTGTTTTTT; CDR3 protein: CASSFRQGANTGELFF
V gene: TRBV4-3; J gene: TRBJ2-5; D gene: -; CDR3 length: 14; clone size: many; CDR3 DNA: TGCGCCAGCAGCCAAACTACCGGGATGGGGACCCAGTACTTC; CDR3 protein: CASSQTTGMGTQYF
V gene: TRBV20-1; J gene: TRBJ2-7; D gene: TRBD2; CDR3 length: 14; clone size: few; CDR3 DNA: TGCAGTGCTAGAACTAGCGGTAACTCCTACGAGCAGTACTTC; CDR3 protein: CSARTSGNSYEQYF
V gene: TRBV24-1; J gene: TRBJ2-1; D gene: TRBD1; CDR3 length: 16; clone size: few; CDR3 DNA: TGTGCCACCAGCGACCCCGGGACAGGGTGGCGTAATGAGCAGTTCTTC; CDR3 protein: CATSDPGTGWRNEQFF
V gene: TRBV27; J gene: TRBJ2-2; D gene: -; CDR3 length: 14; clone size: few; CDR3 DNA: TGTGCCAGCAGTTTGGGAGCATACACCGGGGAGCTGTTTTTT; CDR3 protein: CASSLGAYTGELFF
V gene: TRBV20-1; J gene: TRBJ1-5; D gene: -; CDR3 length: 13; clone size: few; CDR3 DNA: TGCAGTGCTAGAGTAGGGGTGGGTCAGCCCCAGCATTTT; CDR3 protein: CSARVGVGQPQHF
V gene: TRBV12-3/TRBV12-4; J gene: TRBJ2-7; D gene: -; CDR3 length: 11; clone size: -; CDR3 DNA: TGTGCCAGCAGTTCCTTTGGCGAGCAGTACTTC; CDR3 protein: CASSSFGEQYF
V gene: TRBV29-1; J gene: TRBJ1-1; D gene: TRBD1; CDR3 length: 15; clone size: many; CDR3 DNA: TGCAGCGTTGAAGGGACAGGGGCTACGAACACTGAAGCTTTCTTT; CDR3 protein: CSVEGTGATNTEAFF
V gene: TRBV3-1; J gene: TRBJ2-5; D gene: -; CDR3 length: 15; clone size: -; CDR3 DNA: TGTGCCAACAGCCCGTCGACAGGGGAGGGCGAGACCCAGTACTTC; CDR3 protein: CANSPSTGEGETQYF
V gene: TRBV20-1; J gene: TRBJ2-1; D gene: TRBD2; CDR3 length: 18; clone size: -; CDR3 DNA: TGCAGTGCTAGAACTAGCGGGGGGCTTATAAGCTCCTACAATGAGCAGTTCTTC; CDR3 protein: CSARTSGGLISSYNEQFF
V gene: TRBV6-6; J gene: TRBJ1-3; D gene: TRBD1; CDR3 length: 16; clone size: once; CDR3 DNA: TGTGCCAGCAGTTACCCCGGGACAGGGTCGGGAAACACCATATATTTT; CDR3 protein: CASSYPGTGSGNTIYF
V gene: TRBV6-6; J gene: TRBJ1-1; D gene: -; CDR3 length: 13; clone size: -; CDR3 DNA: TGTGCCAGCCAATTGGGGGAGAACACTGAAGCTTTCTTT; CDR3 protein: CASQLGENTEAFF
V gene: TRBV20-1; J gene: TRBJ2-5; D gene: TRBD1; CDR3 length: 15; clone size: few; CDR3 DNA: TGCAGTGCTAGGCCCAGGGGGCGGCCCCAAGAGACCCAGTACTTC; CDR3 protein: CSARPRGRPQETQYF
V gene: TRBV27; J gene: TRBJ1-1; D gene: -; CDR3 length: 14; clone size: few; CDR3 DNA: TGTGCCAGCAGTAAGACAGAAATGAACACTGAAGCTTTCTTT; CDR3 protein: CASSKTEMNTEAFF
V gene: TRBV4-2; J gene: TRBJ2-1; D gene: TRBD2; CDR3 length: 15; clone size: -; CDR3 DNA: TGTGCCAGCAACCTGCGGGGGGGTGACCACAATGAGCAGTTCTTC; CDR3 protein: CASNLRGGDHNEQFF
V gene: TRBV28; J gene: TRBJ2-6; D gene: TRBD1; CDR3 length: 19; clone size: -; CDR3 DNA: TGTGCCAGCAGCCGCAACCGGGACAGGGCACTCTCTGGGGCCAACGTCCTGACTTTC; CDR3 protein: CASSRNRDRALSGANVLTF
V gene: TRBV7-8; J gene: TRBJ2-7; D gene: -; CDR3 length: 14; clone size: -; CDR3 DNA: TGTGCCAGCAGCTTAATAAGGGGGTCCTACGAGCAGTACTTC; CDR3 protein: CASSLIRGSYEQYF
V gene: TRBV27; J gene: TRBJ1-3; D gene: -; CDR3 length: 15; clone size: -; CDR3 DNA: TGTGCCAGCAGAAGCCAGGGGACTCCTGGAAACACCATATATTTT; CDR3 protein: CASRSQGTPGNTIYF
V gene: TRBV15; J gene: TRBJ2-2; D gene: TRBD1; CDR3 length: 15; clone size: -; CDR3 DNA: TGTGCCACCAGCCCAGGGGGACAGTTCACCGGGGAGCTGTTTTTT; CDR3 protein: CATSPGGQFTGELFF
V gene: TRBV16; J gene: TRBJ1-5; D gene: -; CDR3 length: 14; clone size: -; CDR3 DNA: TGTGCCAGCAGCCAATTGACCTCCGAGAAGCCCCAGCATTTT; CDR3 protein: CASSQLTSEKPQHF
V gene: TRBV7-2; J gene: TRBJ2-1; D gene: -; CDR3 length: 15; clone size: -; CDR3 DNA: TGTGCCAGCAGCTTAGCGGGGTCCTCCTACAATAAGCAGTTCTTC; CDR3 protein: CASSLAGSSYNKQFF
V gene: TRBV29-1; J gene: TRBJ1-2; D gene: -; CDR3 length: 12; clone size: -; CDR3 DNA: TGCAGCGTTAGGGCCGTCGGGTATGGCTACACCTTC; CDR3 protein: CSVRAVGYGYTF
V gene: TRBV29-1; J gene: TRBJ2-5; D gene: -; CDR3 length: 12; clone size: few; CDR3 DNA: TGCAGCGTTGGTCTGGACCAAGAGACCCAGTACTTC; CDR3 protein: CSVGLDQETQYF
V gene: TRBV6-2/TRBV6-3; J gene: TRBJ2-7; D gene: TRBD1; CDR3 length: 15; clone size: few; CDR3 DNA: TGTGCCAGCCTACCCCGAAACAGGGGCGGCTACGAGCAGTACTTC; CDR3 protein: CASLPRNRGGYEQYF
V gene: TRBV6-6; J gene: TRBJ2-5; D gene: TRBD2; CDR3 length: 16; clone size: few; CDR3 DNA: TGTGCCAGCAGTTACAGGGGAGCGGGGGCCCAAGAGACCCAGTACTTC; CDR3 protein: CASSYRGAGAQETQYF
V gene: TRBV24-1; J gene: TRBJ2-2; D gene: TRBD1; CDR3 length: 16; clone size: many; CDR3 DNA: TGTGCCACCAGTCCACGACAGGGTACAAGCAGCGGGGAGCTGTTTTTT; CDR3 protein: CATSPRQGTSSGELFF